This record looks at one TCR beta chain sequence and its context. What it binds is unknown. The study amplified TCR beta CDR3 regions using RNA transcripts. In the first round, RT-PCR was carried out with HTBI primers, and a multiplex PCR formed the second round. MiXCR, applied by TCRdb to the multiplex PCR reads, yields one record per CDR3 protein. The table includes approximately 500,000 distinct CDR3 sequences, 13% to 15% detected once. The germline V gene has CDR1 MNHEY and CDR2 SVGEGT. This CDR3 contains 12 residues. V lost 5 bases, J lost 15 bases, and 9 bases stayed unmatched. This entry belongs to a study of Graves' ophthalmopathy and Graves' hyperthyroidism. Establishment of the diagnosis relied upon clinical symptoms, serum thyroxine, TRAb, thyroid ultrasound and orbital computed tomography. Study observations and caveats: The model's prediction of ophthalmopathy progression had 70.59% sensitivity and less than 75% specificity. Clonotypes were expanded in thyroid at above 0.001 frequency, and most also appeared in blood. With approximately 90% sensitivity and less than 83% specificity, a 13-signature model separated ophthalmopathy from stable hyperthyroidism.

V usage is TRBV6-2 or TRBV6-3 and J usage is TRBJ1-4, with 7 positions matching TRBD1. This clonotype originated in a young woman with Graves' ophthalmopathy. The sequenced sample consisted of blood. CDR3 amino acids: CASSAPQGRVFF. The CDR3 DNA reads as TGTGCCAGCAGTGCCCCACAGGGGCGGGTGTTTTTT.